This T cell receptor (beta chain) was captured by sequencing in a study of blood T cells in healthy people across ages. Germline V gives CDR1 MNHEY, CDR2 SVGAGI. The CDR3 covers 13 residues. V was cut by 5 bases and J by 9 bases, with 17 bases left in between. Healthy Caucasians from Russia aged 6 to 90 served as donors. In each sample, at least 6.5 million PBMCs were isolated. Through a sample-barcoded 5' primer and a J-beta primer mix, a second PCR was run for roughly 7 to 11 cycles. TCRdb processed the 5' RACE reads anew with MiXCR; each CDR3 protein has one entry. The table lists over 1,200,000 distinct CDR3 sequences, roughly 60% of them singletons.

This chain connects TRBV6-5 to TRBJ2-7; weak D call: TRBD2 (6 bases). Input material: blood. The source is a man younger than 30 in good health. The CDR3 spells CASSRTTGVGQYF. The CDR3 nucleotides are TGTGCCAGCAGTCGGACTACGGGCGTCGGGCAGTACTTC.